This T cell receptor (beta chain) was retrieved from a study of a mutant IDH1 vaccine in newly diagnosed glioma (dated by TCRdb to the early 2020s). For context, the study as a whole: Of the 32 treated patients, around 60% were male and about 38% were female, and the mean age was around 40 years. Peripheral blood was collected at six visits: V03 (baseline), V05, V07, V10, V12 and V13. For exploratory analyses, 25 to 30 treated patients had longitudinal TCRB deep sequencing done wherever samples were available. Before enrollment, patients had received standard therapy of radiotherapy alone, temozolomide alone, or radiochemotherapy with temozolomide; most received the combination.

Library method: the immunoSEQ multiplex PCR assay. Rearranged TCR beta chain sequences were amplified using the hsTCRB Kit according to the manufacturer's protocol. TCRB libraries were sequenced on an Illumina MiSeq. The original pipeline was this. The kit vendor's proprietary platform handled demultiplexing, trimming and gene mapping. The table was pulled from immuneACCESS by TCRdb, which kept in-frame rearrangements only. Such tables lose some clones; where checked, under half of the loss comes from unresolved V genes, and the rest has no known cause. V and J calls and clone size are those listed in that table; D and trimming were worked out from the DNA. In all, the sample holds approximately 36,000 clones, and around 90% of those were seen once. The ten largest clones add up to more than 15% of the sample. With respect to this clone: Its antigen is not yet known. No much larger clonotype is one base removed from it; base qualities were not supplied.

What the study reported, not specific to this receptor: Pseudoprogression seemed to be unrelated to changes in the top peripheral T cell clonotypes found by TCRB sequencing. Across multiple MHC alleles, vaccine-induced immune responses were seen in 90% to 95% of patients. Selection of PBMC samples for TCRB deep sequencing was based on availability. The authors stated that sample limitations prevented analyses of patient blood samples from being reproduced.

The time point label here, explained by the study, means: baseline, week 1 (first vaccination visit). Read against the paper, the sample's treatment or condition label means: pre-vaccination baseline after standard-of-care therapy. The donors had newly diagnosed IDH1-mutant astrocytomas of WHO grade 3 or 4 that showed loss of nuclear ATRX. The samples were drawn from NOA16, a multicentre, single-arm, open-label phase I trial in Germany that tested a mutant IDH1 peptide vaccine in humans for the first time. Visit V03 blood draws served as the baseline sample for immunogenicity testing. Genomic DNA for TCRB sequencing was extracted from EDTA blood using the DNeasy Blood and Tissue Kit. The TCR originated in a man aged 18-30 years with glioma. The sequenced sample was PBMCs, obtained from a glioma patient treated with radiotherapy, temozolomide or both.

The CDR3 in this case is CASSLGANSPLHF. The DNA sequence is as follows: TGTGCCAGCAGTTTAGGGGCGAATTCACCCCTCCACTTT. This chain is built from TRBV27 and TRBJ1-6, and TRBD1 may be the D gene, going by 5 matching bases. The junction carries 6 bases between V and J, which are trimmed by 2 bases and 7 bases respectively. Measured from the cysteine to the phenylalanine, the CDR3 is 13 residues long. The CDR3 DNA has 39 bases and is translated from base 1. The germline V gene (reference sequence) supplies CDR1 MNHEY and CDR2 SMNVEV.